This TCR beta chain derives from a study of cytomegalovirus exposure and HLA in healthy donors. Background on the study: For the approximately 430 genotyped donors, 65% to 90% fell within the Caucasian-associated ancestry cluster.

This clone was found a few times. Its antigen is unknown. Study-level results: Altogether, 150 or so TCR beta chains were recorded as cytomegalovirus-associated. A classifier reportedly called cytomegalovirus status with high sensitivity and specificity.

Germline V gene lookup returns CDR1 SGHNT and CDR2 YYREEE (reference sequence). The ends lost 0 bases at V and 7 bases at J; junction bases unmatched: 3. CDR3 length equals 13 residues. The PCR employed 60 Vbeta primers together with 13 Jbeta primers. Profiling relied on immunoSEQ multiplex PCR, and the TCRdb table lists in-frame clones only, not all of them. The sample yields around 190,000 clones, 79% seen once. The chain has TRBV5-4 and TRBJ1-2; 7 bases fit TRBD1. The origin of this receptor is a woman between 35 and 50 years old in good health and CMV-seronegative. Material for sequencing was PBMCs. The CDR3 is CASSLVGGGGYTF. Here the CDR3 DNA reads TGTGCCAGCAGCTTGGTAGGGGGCGGTGGCTACACCTTC.